This T cell receptor (beta chain) was identified during a study of T-cell reconstitution after alpha-beta-depleted transplantation in children. Unique molecular identifiers were incorporated when the TCRbeta library was constructed. Via MiXCR, TCRdb re-called the PCR reads, giving one row per CDR3 protein. This table holds 440,000 or so distinct CDR3 sequences, 43% found once. Details on this clonotype: The target antigen is unknown.

The CDR3 extends over 20 amino acids. V lost 5 bases, J lost 1 base, and 23 bases stayed unmatched. Germline values: CDR1 SGHRS, CDR2 YFSETQ. Study outcomes and limitations: It was newly produced T cells that mostly accounted for T-cell counts and diversity one year after transplant. TCRbeta diversity was high at day 60 in some patients (a result of surviving recipient T cells and thymic progenitors).

V gene TRBV5-1 combines with J gene TRBJ2-7, with 8 bases matching TRBD2. Here the sequenced sample was PBMCs, taken before TCRalphabeta/CD19-depleted stem cell transplant. The receptor's source is a girl aged 2-9 years with aplastic anemia, due to receive a stem cell transplant. The CDR3, as DNA: TGCGCCAGCAGAAATGGGGGGCCTCTAGGACTAGCCCGAAGTTCCTACGAGCAGTACTTC. Protein product: CASRNGGPLGLARSSYEQYF. The complete variable domain, with remaining parts taken from reference TRBV5-1 and TRBJ2-7, reads KAGVTQTPRYLIKTRGQQVTLSCSPISGHRSVSWYQQTPGQGLQFLFEYFSETQRNKGNFPGRFSGRQFSNSRSEMNVSTLELGDSALYLCASRNGGPLGLARSSYEQYFGPGTRLTVT.